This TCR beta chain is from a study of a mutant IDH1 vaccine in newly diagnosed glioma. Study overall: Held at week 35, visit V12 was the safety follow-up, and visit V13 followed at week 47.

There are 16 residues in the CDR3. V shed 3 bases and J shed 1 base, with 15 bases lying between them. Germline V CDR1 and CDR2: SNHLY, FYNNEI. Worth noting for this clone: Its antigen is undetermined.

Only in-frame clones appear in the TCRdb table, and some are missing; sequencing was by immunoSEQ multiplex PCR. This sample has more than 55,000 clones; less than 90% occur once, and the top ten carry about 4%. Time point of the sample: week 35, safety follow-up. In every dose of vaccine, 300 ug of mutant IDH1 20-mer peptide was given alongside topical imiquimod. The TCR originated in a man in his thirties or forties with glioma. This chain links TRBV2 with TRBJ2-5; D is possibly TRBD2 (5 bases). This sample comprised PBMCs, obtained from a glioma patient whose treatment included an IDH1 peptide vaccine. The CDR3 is CASSDGWSGPQETQYF. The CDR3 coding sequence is TGTGCCAGCAGTGACGGTTGGAGCGGCCCCCAAGAGACCCAGTACTTC.